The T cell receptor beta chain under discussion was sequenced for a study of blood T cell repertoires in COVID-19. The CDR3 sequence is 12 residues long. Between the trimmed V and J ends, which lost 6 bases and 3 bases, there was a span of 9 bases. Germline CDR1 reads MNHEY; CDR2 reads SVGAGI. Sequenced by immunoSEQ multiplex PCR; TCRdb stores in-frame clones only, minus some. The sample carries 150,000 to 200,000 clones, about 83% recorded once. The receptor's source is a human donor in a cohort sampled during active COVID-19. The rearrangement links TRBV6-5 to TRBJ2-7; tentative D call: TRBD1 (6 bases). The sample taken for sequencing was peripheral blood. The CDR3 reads CASSRTVYEQYF. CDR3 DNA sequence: TGTGCCAGCAGCCGGACAGTCTACGAGCAGTACTTC.